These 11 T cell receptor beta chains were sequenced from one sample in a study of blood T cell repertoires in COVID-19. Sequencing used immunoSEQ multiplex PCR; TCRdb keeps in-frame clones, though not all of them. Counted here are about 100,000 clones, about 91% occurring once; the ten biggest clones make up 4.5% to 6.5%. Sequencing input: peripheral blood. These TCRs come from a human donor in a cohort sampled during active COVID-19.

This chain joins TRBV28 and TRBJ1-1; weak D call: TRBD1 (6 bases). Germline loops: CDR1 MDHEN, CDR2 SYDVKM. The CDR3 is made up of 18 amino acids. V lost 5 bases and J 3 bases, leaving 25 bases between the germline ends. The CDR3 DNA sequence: TGTGCCAGCAGTCCCTACGACAGGTTTCGCCCCCCGGACACTGAAGCTTTCTTT. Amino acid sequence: CASSPYDRFRPPDTEAFF.

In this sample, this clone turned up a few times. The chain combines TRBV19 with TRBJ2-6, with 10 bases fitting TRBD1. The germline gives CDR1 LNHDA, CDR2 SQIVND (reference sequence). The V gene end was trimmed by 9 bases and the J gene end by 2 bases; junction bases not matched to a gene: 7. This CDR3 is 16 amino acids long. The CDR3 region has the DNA TGTGCCAGCAGTCCCGGGACAGGGGCTGGGGCCAACGTCCTGACTTTC. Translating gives CASSPGTGAGANVLTF.

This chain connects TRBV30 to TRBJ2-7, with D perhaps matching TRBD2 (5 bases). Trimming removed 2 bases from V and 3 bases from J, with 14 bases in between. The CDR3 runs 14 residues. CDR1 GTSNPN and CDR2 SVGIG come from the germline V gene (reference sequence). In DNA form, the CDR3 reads TGTGCCTGGAGTCAAGGTAAGCGGCACTACGAGCAGTACTTC. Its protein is CAWSQGKRHYEQYF.

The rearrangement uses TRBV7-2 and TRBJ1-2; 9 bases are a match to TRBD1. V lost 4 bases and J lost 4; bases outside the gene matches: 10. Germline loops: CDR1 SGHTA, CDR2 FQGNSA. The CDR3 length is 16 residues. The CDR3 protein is CASSSSTGGAAYGYTF. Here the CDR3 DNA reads TGTGCCAGCAGCTCATCTACAGGGGGCGCGGCCTATGGCTACACCTTC.

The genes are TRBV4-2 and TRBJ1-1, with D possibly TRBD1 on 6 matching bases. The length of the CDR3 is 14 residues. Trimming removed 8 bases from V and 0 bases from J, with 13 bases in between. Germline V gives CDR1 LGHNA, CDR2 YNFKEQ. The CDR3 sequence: CASATGQLNTEAFF. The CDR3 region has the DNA TGTGCCAGCGCGACAGGCCAATTGAACACTGAAGCTTTCTTT.

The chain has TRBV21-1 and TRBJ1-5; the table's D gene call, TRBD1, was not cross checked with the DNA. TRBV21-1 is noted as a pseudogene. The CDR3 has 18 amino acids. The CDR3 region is CASSTHGDRTLFNQPQHF. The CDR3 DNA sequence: TGTGCCAGCAGCACCCACGGGGACAGGACCCTTTTCAATCAGCCCCAGCATTTT.

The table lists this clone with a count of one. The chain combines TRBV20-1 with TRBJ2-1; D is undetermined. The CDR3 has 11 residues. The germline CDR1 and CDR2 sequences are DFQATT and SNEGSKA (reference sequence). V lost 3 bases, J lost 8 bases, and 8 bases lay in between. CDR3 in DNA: TGCAGTGCTAGCCCCGGAGATGAGCAGTTCTTC. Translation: CSASPGDEQFF.

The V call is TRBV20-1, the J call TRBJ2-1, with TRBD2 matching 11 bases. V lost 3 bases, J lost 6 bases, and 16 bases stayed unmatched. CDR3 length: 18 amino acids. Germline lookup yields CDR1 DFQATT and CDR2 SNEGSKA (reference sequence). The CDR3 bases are TGCAGTGCTAGTGGCTTGGTAGCGGGAGGGCGCGGGGTCAATGAGCAGTTCTTC. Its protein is CSASGLVAGGRGVNEQFF.

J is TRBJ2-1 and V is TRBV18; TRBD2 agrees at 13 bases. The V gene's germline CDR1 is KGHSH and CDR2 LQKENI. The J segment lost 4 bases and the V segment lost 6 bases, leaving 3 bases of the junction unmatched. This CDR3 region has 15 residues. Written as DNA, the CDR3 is TGTGCCAGCTCGTTGGGACTAGCGGGATACAATGAGCAGTTCTTC. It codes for CASSLGLAGYNEQFF.

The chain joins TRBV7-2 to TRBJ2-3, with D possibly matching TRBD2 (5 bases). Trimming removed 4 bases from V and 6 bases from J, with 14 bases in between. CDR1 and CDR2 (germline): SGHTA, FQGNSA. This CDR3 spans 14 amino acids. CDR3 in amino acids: CASSSPNPGDTQYF. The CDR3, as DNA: TGTGCCAGCAGCTCCCCCAACCCGGGGGATACGCAGTATTTT.

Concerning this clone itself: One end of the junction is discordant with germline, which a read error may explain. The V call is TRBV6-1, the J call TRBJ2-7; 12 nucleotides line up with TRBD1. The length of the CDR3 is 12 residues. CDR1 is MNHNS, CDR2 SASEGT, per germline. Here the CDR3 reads CASSESGDRGRF. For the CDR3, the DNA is TGTGCCAGCAGTGAAAGCGGGGACAGGGGGCGCTTC.